Listed below are T cell receptor beta chains from one sample, sequenced in a study of read filtering for tumor transcriptome and immune sequencing. TCRdb passed the reads through MiXCR, listing each CDR3 protein once. The data contain 20,000 to 30,000 distinct CDR3 sequences, 20% to 25% of them singletons. Sequenced material: a population of CD138-negative cells sorted from bone marrow. These receptors came from a donor aged 40 or older with multiple myeloma. CDR3s leave out the opening cysteine and the closing phenylalanine or tryptophan.

j_call | v_call | cdr3_length | cdr3_aa
TRBJ2-7 | TRBV27 | 9 | ASSPPGEQY
TRBJ2-5 | TRBV30 | 13 | AWSVGQAKRETQY
TRBJ2-7 | TRBV7-9 | 14 | ASSYGTGTGAYEQY
TRBJ1-4 | TRBV18 | 11 | ASSLDQREKLF
TRBJ2-2 | TRBV11-1 | 13 | ASSHIGQNTGELF
TRBJ2-3 | TRBV7-2 | 11 | ASSLSATDTQY
TRBJ1-4 | TRBV15 | 13 | ATSPRQGLNEKLF
TRBJ2-7 | TRBV28 | 9 | ASRSTGEWY
TRBJ2-1 | TRBV7-9 | 14 | ASSSLAGGPDNEQF
TRBJ2-3 | TRBV28 | 12 | ASQFVGGTDTQY
TRBJ2-3 | TRBV15 | 11 | ATSRDQEDTQY
TRBJ1-1 | TRBV2 | 11 | ASSGQGRLEAF
TRBJ2-1 | TRBV20-1 | 16 | SARSSFRGGGLDNEQF
TRBJ1-1 | TRBV14 | 11 | ASRGRGYTEAF
TRBJ1-5 | TRBV12-3/TRBV12-4 | 13 | ASSIRGGSNRPRH
TRBJ2-1 | TRBV19 | 12 | ASSPSGSYNEQF
TRBJ1-2 | TRBV6-1 | 15 | ASSAGRADRAGYDYT
TRBJ2-5 | TRBV12-3/TRBV12-4 | 12 | ASSSLASEETQY
TRBJ2-2 | TRBV19 | 12 | ASSIDRGSGELF
TRBJ1-6 | TRBV5-1 | 14 | ASSLVGAIPGSPLH
TRBJ1-5 | TRBV12-3/TRBV12-4 | 12 | ASSLGGGGQPQH
TRBJ2-3 | TRBV2 | 10 | ASTSSTDTQY
TRBJ2-1 | TRBV7-3 | 13 | ASSMEGSSYNEQF
TRBJ1-1 | TRBV20-1 | 11 | SARDTGGTEAF
TRBJ2-1 | TRBV14 | 11 | ASSQPGSAEQF
TRBJ1-2 | TRBV6-6 | 10 | ASRPQGGGYT